The 15 T cell receptor beta chains in this list originate from one sample, sequenced in a study of CD8 T cells in Susac syndrome. RNA totalling about 0.45 to 1 ug underwent reverse transcription with random hexamers. MiXCR was run by TCRdb on the immunoSEQ multiplex PCR reads, yielding one entry per CDR3 protein. This sample has around 140,000 distinct CDR3 sequences, with less than 95% found just once. Sequenced sample: CD4+ T cells from PBMCs. The origin of the receptors is a human donor in good health.

This rearrangement joins TRBV12-3 or TRBV12-4 to TRBJ2-1; 7 nucleotides line up with TRBD1. The CDR3 consists of 13 residues. V trimming: 4 bases; J trimming: 8 bases; junction bases outside the gene matches: 5. This CDR3 reads CASSYGTADEQFF. In DNA form, the CDR3 reads TGTGCCAGCAGTTACGGGACAGCGGATGAGCAGTTCTTC.

This chain joins TRBV7-9 and TRBJ2-7; 8 bases map to TRBD1. The CDR3 length is 13 residues. The V gene end was trimmed by 5 bases and the J gene end by 2 bases; junction bases not matched to a gene: 2. Germline V gene sequence: CDR1 SEHNR, CDR2 FQNEAQ (reference sequence). In DNA, the CDR3 is TGTGCCAGCAGCCTGGACAGGGCCTACGAGCAGTACTTC. It translates to CASSLDRAYEQYF.

The chain combines TRBV6-5 with TRBJ1-1, with D maybe TRBD1 (6 bases). With 0 bases removed from V and 9 bases from J, the gap between germline ends came to 11 bases. Per germline, CDR1 MNHEY and CDR2 SVGAGI. CDR3 length: 13 amino acids. The CDR3 reads CASSYSRRGKAFF. The CDR3 DNA follows: TGTGCCAGCAGTTACTCGAGGAGGGGGAAAGCTTTCTTT.

This chain links TRBV12-3 or TRBV12-4 with TRBJ2-5; D unclear. V was shortened by 6 bases and J by 7 bases, with 15 bases between the two germline ends. CDR3 length equals 13 residues. As DNA, the CDR3 is TGTGCCAGCAGCCCGGATGCAATCGGGACCCAGTACTTC. It translates to CASSPDAIGTQYF.

The genes are TRBV7-9 and TRBJ2-1, with D possibly being TRBD1 or TRBD2 (5 bases each). Germline CDR1 reads SEHNR; CDR2 reads FQNEAQ (reference sequence). Deletions cut 11 bases from V and 4 bases from J, with 12 bases between. The CDR3 is made up of 12 amino acids. The chain's CDR3 is CAWEQGYNEQFF. The DNA for the CDR3 is TGTGCCTGGGAGCAGGGTTACAATGAGCAGTTCTTC.

The chain couples TRBV3-1 to TRBJ1-1; D remains unclear. V was shortened by 5 bases and J by 4 bases, with 14 bases between the two germline ends. CDR1 and CDR2 from the germline V gene are LGHDT and YNNKEL (reference sequence). This CDR3 is 14 amino acids long. CDR3 bases: TGTGCCAGCAGCTATCTAGAGGGAGTCACTGAAGCTTTCTTT. This codes for CASSYLEGVTEAFF.

The chain uses TRBV12-3 or TRBV12-4 and TRBJ1-2; TRBD1 agrees at 7 bases. V was pared by 5 bases and J by 8 bases, with 5 bases of the junction left unmatched. The CDR3 totals 12 residues. CDR3 region: CASSDRVTGYTF. The CDR3 DNA follows: TGTGCCAGCAGTGACAGGGTTACGGGCTACACCTTC.

The chain employs TRBV5-1 and TRBJ2-3; possibly TRBD2 for D (5 bases). The CDR3 spans 14 residues. Per the germline V gene, CDR1 is SGHRS and CDR2 is YFSETQ. V dropped 0 bases and J dropped 5 bases, with 10 bases sitting between them. CDR3 loop: CASSLATRKDTQYF. In DNA form, the CDR3 reads TGCGCCAGCAGCTTGGCAACTAGGAAAGATACGCAGTATTTT.

This chain links TRBV29-1 with TRBJ1-1, with D tentatively TRBD1 (5 bases). V lost 7 bases, J lost 5 bases, and 14 bases lay in between. The CDR3 extends over 12 amino acids. Germline V gives CDR1 SQVTM, CDR2 ANQGSEA. CDR3 sequence reads: CSAGLGGTEAFF. The CDR3 DNA reads as TGCAGCGCGGGACTTGGGGGAACTGAAGCTTTCTTT.

This sequence joins TRBV15 and TRBJ1-2; D is ambiguous. This CDR3 has 13 residues. V was cut by 0 bases and J by 0 bases, with 2 bases left in between. Germline CDR1 is LNHNV and CDR2 is YYDKDF (reference sequence). CDR3 amino acids: CATSRDANYGYTF. CDR3 coding DNA: TGTGCCACCAGCAGAGATGCTAACTATGGCTACACCTTC.

The chain is built from TRBV7-2 and TRBJ1-1; possibly TRBD1 for D (5 bases). This CDR3 has 15 residues. Trimming cost V 5 bases and J 6 bases, with 19 bases left between them. Germline V gene lookup returns CDR1 SGHTA and CDR2 FQGNSA. The CDR3: CASSQDSTRGAEAFF. CDR3 DNA: TGTGCCAGCAGCCAAGACAGCACCCGCGGCGCTGAAGCTTTCTTT.

This clonotype has only one observation. The chain recombines TRBV5-1 with TRBJ2-5, with 11 bases fitting TRBD1. The CDR3 length is 16 residues. The J segment lost 5 bases and the V segment lost 4 bases, leaving 10 bases of the junction unmatched. Per germline, CDR1 SGHRS and CDR2 YFSETQ. DNA for the CDR3: TGCGCCAGCAGCACAAGTCCGGACAGGGGGCGGGAGACCCAGTACTTC. Its protein is CASSTSPDRGRETQYF.

The chain recombines TRBV4-2 with TRBJ2-5, with a weak D call TRBD2 (6 bases). The CDR3 has 16 amino acids. Trimming cost V 3 bases and J 5 bases, with 19 bases left between them. Germline V gene data show CDR1 as LGHNA and CDR2 as YNFKEQ. The CDR3 DNA is TGTGCCAGCAGCCAGACCCCGGGACTTAAGGGGGAGACCCAGTACTTC. As protein: CASSQTPGLKGETQYF.

This clonotype was found once. The rearrangement joins TRBV7-4 to TRBJ2-7, with D perhaps matching TRBD1 (6 bases). V was shortened by 3 bases and J by 7 bases, with 13 bases between the two germline ends. The CDR3 has 13 residues. Germline-derived CDR1 and CDR2 are SGHVT and SQSDAQ. The CDR3 region is CASSFVNRVEQYF. CDR3 nucleotides: TGTGCCAGCAGCTTTGTCAACAGGGTAGAGCAGTACTTC.

This chain joins TRBV10-3 and TRBJ2-5; a possible D gene is TRBD1 (7 bases). The V end was cut by 6 bases, the J end by 3 bases, with 14 bases between. CDR1 ENHRY and CDR2 SYGVKD come from the germline V gene. This CDR3 spans 14 amino acids. In DNA, the CDR3 is TGTGCCATCAGACCAGGGGGGAATGAAGAGACCCAGTACTTC. It encodes CAIRPGGNEETQYF.